Below are 21 T cell receptor beta chains sequenced from a single sample in a study of blood T cell repertoires in COVID-19. Here immunoSEQ multiplex PCR was the method, and the copy in TCRdb shows in-frame clones only, minus some. This sample has roughly 320,000 clones; almost 85% occur once, and the top ten carry just over 7%. The source material was peripheral blood. Source of these receptors: a human donor in a cohort sampled during active COVID-19.

V usage is TRBV18 and J usage is TRBJ2-1, with 7 bases identical to TRBD2. Germline CDR1 KGHSH, CDR2 LQKENI. This CDR3 has 14 residues. The J segment lost 5 bases and the V segment lost 3 bases, leaving 4 bases of the junction unmatched. CDR3 nucleotide sequence: TGTGCCAGCTCACCGGGGCGGGGGAACAATGAGCAGTTCTTC. Its translation: CASSPGRGNNEQFF.

The genes are TRBV7-2 and TRBJ2-3; D ambiguous. CDR1 is SGHTA, CDR2 FQGNSA, per germline. The V end was cut by 1 base, the J end by 8 bases, with 13 bases between. CDR3 size: 14 residues. The CDR3 nucleotides read TGTGCCAGCAGCTTAGGAGGTAGCCTAGGTACGCAGTATTTT. Amino acid sequence: CASSLGGSLGTQYF.

This chain connects TRBV9 to TRBJ1-1; 7 bases fit TRBD1. Unmatched junction bases numbered 11, after V lost 3 bases and J lost 6 bases. The CDR3 is made up of 15 amino acids. Per germline, CDR1 SGDLS and CDR2 YYNGEE. CDR3 coding DNA: TGTGCCAGCAGCGCTCGCACAGGGGTCAACGCTGAAGCTTTCTTT. It specifies CASSARTGVNAEAFF.

V gene TRBV7-3 combines with J gene TRBJ1-1; no clear D gene. V was shortened by 2 bases and J by 3 bases, with 7 bases between the two germline ends. This CDR3 has 13 residues. The germline CDR1 and CDR2 sequences are SGHTA and FQGTGA. This CDR3 reads CASSLWGDTEAFF. The CDR3 DNA follows: TGTGCCAGCAGCTTATGGGGAGACACTGAAGCTTTCTTT.

About this clone: The same CDR3 can be traced to other DNA sequences in this sample. V usage is TRBV30 and J usage is TRBJ1-2; 7 bases match TRBD1. The V gene's germline CDR1 is GTSNPN and CDR2 SVGIG (reference sequence). The ends lost 0 bases at V and 6 bases at J; junction bases unmatched: 4. The CDR3 totals 13 residues. CDR3 in amino acids: CAWSVGQGDGYTF. CDR3 DNA: TGTGCCTGGAGTGTAGGCCAGGGGGATGGCTACACCTTC.

The genes are TRBV9 and TRBJ1-6; TRBD1 agrees at 7 bases. Losses at the gene ends were 2 bases for V and 9 bases for J; bases not matched to a gene: 11. The CDR3 contains 16 residues. Per germline, CDR1 SGDLS and CDR2 YYNGEE. The CDR3 nucleotides are TGTGCCAGCAGCGTCGGGCAGGGGGTGCTGGGTTCACCCCTCCACTTT. Encoded protein: CASSVGQGVLGSPLHF.

This rearrangement joins TRBV24-1 to TRBJ2-1, with TRBD1 matching over 7 bases. The germline CDR1 and CDR2 sequences are KGHDR and SFDVKD. This CDR3 contains 13 residues. With V trimmed by 7 bases and J by 10 bases, 9 bases remained unmatched. For the CDR3, the DNA is TGTGCCACCAGCGGTCGACAGGGAGCAGAGCAGTTCTTC. Protein sequence: CATSGRQGAEQFF.

Only a few counts were recorded for this clone. The chain employs TRBV29-1 and TRBJ2-7; 9 nucleotides align to TRBD1. The CDR3 runs 13 residues. Germline lookup yields CDR1 SQVTM and CDR2 ANQGSEA. Germline trimming cut 7 bases from V and 0 bases from J; bases unmatched to any gene: 4. CDR3 DNA sequence: TGCAGCGCCGCGACAGGGGGCTCCTACGAGCAGTACTTC. Translation gives CSAATGGSYEQYF.

This chain uses TRBV19 with TRBJ1-2, with 8 bases fitting TRBD1. This CDR3 has 15 residues. V trimming: 6 bases; J trimming: 1 base; junction bases outside the gene matches: 7. In germline, CDR1 is LNHDA, CDR2 SQIVND (reference sequence). The CDR3 sequence: CASSGTGNLNYGYTF. CDR3 sequence (DNA): TGTGCCAGTAGCGGGACAGGAAACCTTAACTATGGCTACACCTTC.

The chain employs TRBV9 and TRBJ2-2; D not resolved. Germline V gives CDR1 SGDLS, CDR2 YYNGEE. The CDR3 runs to 16 residues. Trimming cost V 0 bases and J 3 bases, with 12 bases left between them. CDR3 residues: CASSVVPAPYTGELFF. CDR3 bases: TGTGCCAGCAGCGTAGTTCCAGCGCCCTACACCGGGGAGCTGTTTTTT.

The V call is TRBV19, the J call TRBJ2-3; 8 nucleotides match TRBD2. The CDR3 is 16 amino acids. The V and J ends lost 3 bases and 6 bases, in that order; junction bases with no gene match: 11. Germline-derived CDR1 and CDR2 are LNHDA and SQIVND (reference sequence). The CDR3 loop is CASSMTMRGARDTQYF. CDR3 in DNA: TGTGCCAGTAGTATGACGATGCGGGGGGCACGGGATACGCAGTATTTT.

CDR3 sequence (DNA): TGTGCCAGCAGTTACTCGGCGGGGAGCACAGATACGCAGTATTTT. It is translated as CASSYSAGSTDTQYF. V usage is TRBV6-2 or TRBV6-3 and J usage is TRBJ2-3; tentative D call: TRBD2 (6 bases). This CDR3 is 15 amino acids long. The germline CDR1 and CDR2 sequences are MNHEY and SVGEGT. The V end lost 0 bases, the J end lost 0 bases, and 7 bases lay between the germline ends.

The CDR3 DNA reads as TGCAGTGCTAGTGAACTAGCGGGGATTGATGAGCAGTTCTTC. Translation: CSASELAGIDEQFF. This chain joins TRBV20-1 and TRBJ2-1; 10 positions agree with TRBD2. CDR1 and CDR2 (germline): DFQATT, SNEGSKA (reference sequence). The CDR3 has 14 amino acids. J gave up 8 bases and V 3 bases, and 7 bases lay outside the gene matches.

For the CDR3, the DNA is TGTGCCAGCAGCTTATCGGGAGGACTCTCCAATGAGCAGTTCTTC. Its protein is CASSLSGGLSNEQFF. This chain uses TRBV7-3 with TRBJ2-1; 7 bases map to TRBD2. V lost 2 bases to trimming and J lost 6 bases; unmatched junction nucleotides: 7. Germline V CDR1 and CDR2: SGHTA, FQGTGA. This CDR3 has 15 residues.

This clone was seen many times. V and J are TRBV6-5 and TRBJ1-2; possible D gene TRBD1, 5 bases. Germline-derived CDR1 and CDR2 are MNHEY and SVGAGI. The V and J ends lost 10 bases and 3 bases respectively, with 18 bases between them. The CDR3 totals 14 residues. In DNA, the CDR3 is TGTGCCACCAAACCACAGACAGCTTACTATGGCTACACCTTC. It translates to CATKPQTAYYGYTF.

V usage is TRBV30 and J usage is TRBJ2-6; a possible D gene is TRBD1 (5 bases). This CDR3 is built from 19 residues. CDR1 and CDR2 from the germline V gene are GTSNPN and SVGIG (reference sequence). The V end lost 2 bases, the J end lost 2 bases, and 22 bases lay between the germline ends. This CDR3 is CAWSLFLADTGPGANVLTF. The CDR3 nucleotides read TGTGCCTGGAGTCTTTTTTTGGCCGACACAGGTCCTGGGGCCAACGTCCTGACTTTC.

The chain employs TRBV6-6 and TRBJ2-1; TRBD1 aligns across 10 bases. The V gene end was trimmed by 6 bases and the J gene end by 8 bases; junction bases not matched to a gene: 10. CDR3 length: 15 amino acids. Per germline, CDR1 MNHNY and CDR2 SVGAGI (reference sequence). CDR3 sequence: CASRGRDRGIDEQFF. CDR3 bases: TGTGCCAGCAGGGGCCGGGACAGGGGTATCGATGAGCAGTTCTTC.

The V call is TRBV28, the J call TRBJ2-6, with 7 bases matching TRBD2. J gave up 2 bases and V 8 bases, and 0 bases lay outside the gene matches. The CDR3 length is 13 residues. Germline CDR1 reads MDHEN; CDR2 reads SYDVKM. The CDR3 nucleotides read TGTGCCAGCGGGGGGGCTGGGGCCAACGTCCTGACTTTC. Its translation: CASGGAGANVLTF.

The chain recombines TRBV11-3 with TRBJ2-6; maybe TRBD1 (6 bases). Germline lookup yields CDR1 SGHNT and CDR2 YENEEA. The V end was cut by 0 bases, the J end by 0 bases, with 21 bases between. This CDR3 region has 21 residues. CDR3 sequence reads: CASSLEGVGGHWLSGANVLTF. CDR3 DNA sequence: TGTGCCAGCAGCTTAGAAGGGGTAGGGGGACACTGGCTCTCTGGGGCCAACGTCCTGACTTTC.

The rearrangement joins TRBV18 to TRBJ1-3; D is perhaps TRBD1 (5 bases). Germline-derived CDR1 and CDR2 are KGHSH and LQKENI. The V gene lost 0 bases and the J gene lost 8 bases, with 11 bases spanning the gap. CDR3 size: 14 residues. The CDR3 nucleotides are TGTGCCAGCTCACCACCGGGACTGAAAGACACCATATATTTT. It specifies CASSPPGLKDTIYF.

The chain carries TRBV5-8 and TRBJ2-7; tentatively, D is TRBD1 (6 bases). CDR1 SGHTS and CDR2 YDEGEE come from the germline V gene. V was clipped by 2 bases and J by 1 base, with 13 bases between them. The CDR3 is 15 amino acids. CDR3 amino acids: CASSLGDRRSYEQYF. DNA for the CDR3: TGTGCCAGCAGCTTAGGCGACAGGCGATCCTACGAGCAGTACTTC. Full variable domain (rest looked up from reference TRBV5-8 and TRBJ2-7): EAGVTQSPTHLIKTRGQQATLRCSPISGHTSVYWYQQALGLGLQFLLWYDEGEERNRGNFPPRFSGRQFPNYSSELNVNALELEDSALYLCASSLGDRRSYEQYFGPGTRLTVT.